These 26 T cell receptor beta chains originate from one sample sequenced in a study of blood T cell repertoires in COVID-19. Sequencing used immunoSEQ multiplex PCR; TCRdb keeps in-frame clones, though not all of them. Of about 480,000 clones listed, 88% are singletons. Specimen: PBMCs or T cells enriched from blood (not recorded which). All receptors come from a woman aged 40 to 50 who had recovered from COVID-19.

The chain combines TRBV27 with TRBJ1-1; TRBD1 might be the D (6 bases). Germline assignment: CDR1 MNHEY and CDR2 SMNVEV (reference sequence). V lost 5 bases and J 0 bases, leaving 13 bases between the germline ends. The CDR3 length is 15 residues. The CDR3 DNA is TGTGCCAGCAGTCCGTGGACAGCCGTGAACACTGAAGCTTTCTTT. Its protein product is CASSPWTAVNTEAFF.

The chain has TRBV20-1 and TRBJ2-1, with D uncertain. The germline V and J ends were trimmed by 6 bases and 7 bases, with 7 bases remaining between them. The CDR3 loop spans 10 amino acids. From germline, CDR1 is DFQATT and CDR2 SNEGSKA (reference sequence). CDR3 nucleotide sequence: TGCAGTGCCACACGAAATGAGCAGTTCTTC. Its translation is CSATRNEQFF.

The chain carries TRBV5-1 and TRBJ2-1; 9 bases align to TRBD1. With V trimmed by 3 bases and J by 9 bases, 7 bases remained unmatched. Germline V CDR1 and CDR2: SGHRS, YFSETQ. The CDR3 extends over 14 amino acids. The CDR3 DNA follows: TGCGCCAGCAGCTATGCCGGGACAGGGCTTGAGCAGTTCTTC. Translating gives CASSYAGTGLEQFF. The whole variable domain, remainder taken from reference TRBV5-1 and TRBJ2-1, is KAGVTQTPRYLIKTRGQQVTLSCSPISGHRSVSWYQQTPGQGLQFLFEYFSETQRNKGNFPGRFSGRQFSNSRSEMNVSTLELGDSALYLCASSYAGTGLEQFFGPGTRLTVL.

This chain uses TRBV24-1 with TRBJ1-5, with D maybe TRBD1 (6 bases). Germline V gene lookup returns CDR1 KGHDR and CDR2 SFDVKD. V shed 4 bases and J shed 5 bases, with 11 bases lying between them. The CDR3 consists of 14 residues. CDR3 sequence reads: CATSEGAPYQPQHF. The CDR3 DNA reads TGTGCCACCAGTGAGGGGGCGCCTTATCAGCCCCAGCATTTT.

V usage is TRBV24-1 and J usage is TRBJ2-1; a weak D match, TRBD1 (5 bases). The CDR3 has 10 residues. The germline CDR1 and CDR2 sequences are KGHDR and SFDVKD. This CDR3 reads CLVQVDEQFF. In nucleotides, the CDR3 is TGTCTCGTACAGGTCGATGAGCAGTTCTTC.

A single count supports this clone. The V and J genes are TRBV20-1 and TRBJ2-7; D is possibly TRBD1 (6 bases). Per germline, CDR1 DFQATT and CDR2 SNEGSKA (reference sequence). The V end was cut by 3 bases, the J end by 0 bases, with 18 bases between. The CDR3 covers 16 residues. CDR3 region: CSASGTGTFGSYEQYF. DNA of the CDR3: TGCAGTGCTAGTGGTACCGGGACATTTGGCTCCTACGAGCAGTACTTC.

The V call is TRBV14, the J call TRBJ2-1, with D perhaps TRBD2 (6 bases). Trimming removed 4 bases at V and 6 bases at J, with 16 bases between. Per the germline V gene, CDR1 is SGHDN and CDR2 is FVKESK. This CDR3 has 15 amino acids. The CDR3 nucleotides are TGTGCCAGCAGCCCTCGCTTAGCGGAGACCAATGAGCAGTTCTTC. It encodes CASSPRLAETNEQFF.

This sequence joins TRBV4-3 and TRBJ1-2, with a weak D call TRBD1 (6 bases). V was clipped by 0 bases and J by 7 bases, with 15 bases between them. The length of the CDR3 is 15 residues. Germline CDR1 reads LGHNA; CDR2 reads YSLEER. CDR3 bases: TGCGCCAGCAGCCAAGACGAACAGGGTTTCAGTGGCTACACCTTC. Translating it yields CASSQDEQGFSGYTF.

The chain joins TRBV12-3 or TRBV12-4 to TRBJ1-2, with unresolved D. V was shortened by 3 bases and J by 8 bases, with 13 bases between the two germline ends. The CDR3 extends over 13 amino acids. CDR3 coding DNA: TGTGCCAGCAGTTTCCGGGTCCTTGCGGGCTACACCTTC. Translated: CASSFRVLAGYTF.

CDR3 nucleotide sequence: TGTGCCAGCAGACCGAGGACTAGCGGGATCGAGTCCTACGAGCAGTACTTC. Its translation is CASRPRTSGIESYEQYF. The chain has TRBV27 and TRBJ2-7; TRBD2 matches at 12 bases. The germline CDR1 and CDR2 sequences are MNHEY and SMNVEV (reference sequence). CDR3 length equals 17 residues. The V segment lost 6 bases and the J segment 1 base; nucleotides outside the gene matches: 10.

The J gene is TRBJ2-3, the V gene TRBV11-3; unclear D gene. Germline CDR1 SGHNT, CDR2 YENEEA. Deletions cut 5 bases from V and 4 bases from J, with 10 bases between. This CDR3 contains 13 residues. CDR3 nucleotide sequence: TGTGCCAGCAGCGGAGATAGCCCAGATACGCAGTATTTT. Its translation is CASSGDSPDTQYF.

The CDR3: CACAGTGDNSPLHF. DNA for the CDR3: TGTGCCTGCGCCGGGACAGGGGATAATTCACCCCTCCACTTT. The chain couples TRBV30 to TRBJ1-6; the match to TRBD1 covers 10 bases. The germline V gene encodes CDR1 GTSNPN and CDR2 SVGIG (reference sequence). There are 14 residues in the CDR3. The V and J ends lost 6 bases and 5 bases, in that order; junction bases with no gene match: 4.

This chain uses TRBV4-2 with TRBJ2-7; 14 positions agree with TRBD2. Unmatched junction bases numbered 7, after V lost 4 bases and J lost 2 bases. Germline lookup yields CDR1 LGHNA and CDR2 YNFKEQ. The CDR3 totals 17 residues. The CDR3 DNA reads as TGTGCCAGCAGCCGGGGGACTAGCGGGAGCCCACCCTACGAGCAGTACTTC. Amino acid sequence: CASSRGTSGSPPYEQYF.

The J gene is TRBJ2-4, the V gene TRBV4-3; the D gene is possibly TRBD1 (6 bases). V dropped 0 bases and J dropped 0 bases, with 15 bases sitting between them. Germline V gene data show CDR1 as LGHNA and CDR2 as YSLEER. The CDR3 sequence is 18 residues long. The CDR3 protein is CASSQDERGWGAKNIQYF. The CDR3 DNA reads TGCGCCAGCAGCCAAGACGAGAGGGGGTGGGGAGCCAAAAACATTCAGTACTTC.

The chain is built from TRBV24-1 and TRBJ1-1, with 8 bases lining up with TRBD1. CDR3 size: 19 residues. CDR1 KGHDR and CDR2 SFDVKD come from the germline V gene. Unmatched junction bases numbered 17, after V lost 0 bases and J lost 6 bases. The chain's CDR3 is CATSDLGGQGTASAPEAFF. The DNA for the CDR3 is TGTGCCACCAGTGATTTGGGCGGACAGGGAACTGCCTCGGCACCTGAAGCTTTCTTT.

The gene calls are TRBV10-3 and TRBJ2-7; a weak D match, TRBD1 (6 bases). This CDR3 region has 17 residues. V lost 0 bases and J lost 3, with 18 bases in between. Germline V gene lookup returns CDR1 ENHRY and CDR2 SYGVKD. CDR3 sequence: CAISESFLGQRDYEQYF. The DNA of the CDR3 is TGTGCCATCAGTGAGTCCTTCCTTGGACAGCGCGACTACGAGCAGTACTTC.

The chain carries TRBV5-6 and TRBJ1-2; possible D gene TRBD1, 5 bases. Germline CDR1 and CDR2: SGHDT and YYEEEE. The CDR3 is 13 amino acids. The V end was cut by 3 bases, the J end by 2 bases, with 8 bases between. The CDR3 DNA sequence: TGTGCCAGCAGCTCGGGGGAAAACTATGGCTACACCTTC. Encoded protein: CASSSGENYGYTF.

The chain uses TRBV12-3 or TRBV12-4 and TRBJ2-1; possibly TRBD1 for D (6 bases). This CDR3 is 12 amino acids long. Trimming shortened V by 5 bases and J by 10 bases, and 12 bases separated the two germline ends. The CDR3: CASSLITGEQFF. The CDR3 DNA sequence: TGTGCCAGCAGTCTTATTACAGGGGAGCAGTTCTTC.

The chain has TRBV6-5 and TRBJ1-1, with D maybe TRBD1 (6 bases). Trimming removed 0 bases at V and 6 bases at J, with 14 bases between. CDR3 length: 15 amino acids. CDR1 and CDR2 from the germline V gene are MNHEY and SVGAGI. Written as DNA, the CDR3 is TGTGCCAGCAGTTACTCGTTGGGGGCTCGGGCTGAAGCTTTCTTT. Protein sequence: CASSYSLGARAEAFF.

The rearrangement links TRBV9 to TRBJ1-2, with D possibly being TRBD1 (5 bases). The CDR3 spans 13 residues. Deletions cut 7 bases from V and 4 bases from J, with 14 bases between. CDR1 is SGDLS, CDR2 YYNGEE, per germline. The CDR3 protein is CASGRAGIYGYTF. The CDR3 nucleotides are TGTGCCAGCGGGAGGGCAGGGATCTATGGCTACACCTTC.

V and J are TRBV6-2 or TRBV6-3 and TRBJ2-1; TRBD2 agrees at 10 bases. The CDR3 covers 15 residues. J lost 7 bases, V lost 4 bases, and 7 bases had no gene match. Germline CDR1 MNHEY, CDR2 SVGEGT. CDR3 sequence: CASSWSLAGVNEQFF. The DNA of the CDR3 is TGTGCCAGCAGTTGGTCCCTAGCGGGAGTAAATGAGCAGTTCTTC.

In DNA form, the CDR3 reads TGTGCCAGCAGTTACTCGCCAGGAATCGCCTATGGCTACACCTTC. Protein product: CASSYSPGIAYGYTF. The chain joins TRBV6-5 to TRBJ1-2; D unclear. Germline V gene sequence: CDR1 MNHEY, CDR2 SVGAGI. This CDR3 has 15 residues. V lost 0 bases and J 4 bases, leaving 12 bases between the germline ends.

The chain carries TRBV6-2 or TRBV6-3 and TRBJ2-7, with a tentative D call TRBD1 (5 bases). Trimming left V 0 bases short and J 4 bases short, with 16 bases between. From germline, CDR1 is MNHEY and CDR2 SVGEGT. This CDR3 spans 16 amino acids. The CDR3: CASSYSILTDPYEQYF. As DNA, the CDR3 is TGTGCCAGCAGTTACTCGATCCTGACAGACCCTTACGAGCAGTACTTC.

This clone was seen a single time. The chain uses TRBV6-5 and TRBJ1-2; 8 positions match TRBD1. Trimming removed 3 bases from V and 8 bases from J; junction bases left unmatched: 8. The CDR3 spans 14 residues. In germline, CDR1 is MNHEY, CDR2 SVGAGI. The CDR3 coding sequence is TGTGCCAGCAGTTATGACAGGGGTTTTTTAGGCTACACCTTC. Translated, it gives CASSYDRGFLGYTF.

CDR3 nucleotides: TGTGCCACCGTGAAGGGGGCTGGATACGAGCAGTACTTC. Translating gives CATVKGAGYEQYF. The chain recombines TRBV5-4 with TRBJ2-7; TRBD1 matches at 7 bases. CDR1 and CDR2 (germline): SGHNT, YYREEE (reference sequence). After removal of 9 bases from V and 4 bases from J, the junction contained 10 bases not matched to a gene. The CDR3 totals 13 residues.

The chain is built from TRBV6-1 and TRBJ2-2, with D uncertain. The CDR3 length is 15 residues. Trimming removed 3 bases at V and 1 base at J, with 9 bases between. Germline CDR1 reads MNHNS; CDR2 reads SASEGT. CDR3 sequence: CASSELYQNTGELFF. The CDR3 DNA is TGTGCCAGCAGTGAGCTATATCAGAACACCGGGGAGCTGTTTTTT.